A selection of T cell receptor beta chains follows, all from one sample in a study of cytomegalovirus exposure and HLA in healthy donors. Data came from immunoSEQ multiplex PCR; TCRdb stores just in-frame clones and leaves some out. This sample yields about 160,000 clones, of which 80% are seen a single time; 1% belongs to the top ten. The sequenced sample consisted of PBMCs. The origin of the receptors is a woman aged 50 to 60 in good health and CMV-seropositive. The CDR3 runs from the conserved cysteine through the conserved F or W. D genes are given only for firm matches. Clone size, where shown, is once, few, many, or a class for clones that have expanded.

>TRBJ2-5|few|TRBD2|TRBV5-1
CASSLALGRGQETQYF
TGCGCCAGCAGCTTGGCTTTGGGGAGGGGCCAAGAGACCCAGTACTTC
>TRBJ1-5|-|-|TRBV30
CAWSVTGNQPQHF
TGTGCCTGGAGTGTGACGGGGAATCAGCCCCAGCATTTT
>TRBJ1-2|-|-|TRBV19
CASTTQGTRNGYTF
TGTGCCAGTACCACACAGGGAACAAGGAATGGCTACACCTTC
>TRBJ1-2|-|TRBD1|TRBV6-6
CASSYTYTGQGYGYTF
TGTGCCAGCAGTTACACCTATACGGGACAGGGATATGGCTACACCTTC
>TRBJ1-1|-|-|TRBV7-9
CASERQMNTEAFF
TGTGCCAGCGAGCGACAGATGAACACTGAAGCTTTCTTT
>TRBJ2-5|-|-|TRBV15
CATSRDLGPREYF
TGTGCCACCAGCAGAGATCTCGGGCCGAGGGAGTACTTC
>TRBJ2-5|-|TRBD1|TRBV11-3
CASSAGQGETQYF
TGTGCCAGCAGCGCGGGACAGGGGGAGACCCAGTACTTC
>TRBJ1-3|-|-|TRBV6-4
CASRRTANGNTIYF
TGTGCCAGCCGTAGGACAGCCAATGGAAACACCATATATTTT
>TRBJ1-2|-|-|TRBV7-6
CASSPGNTNGYTF
TGTGCCAGCAGCCCAGGGAATACGAATGGCTACACCTTC
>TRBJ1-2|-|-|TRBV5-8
CASSLGANYGYTF
TGTGCCAGCAGCTTGGGAGCTAACTATGGCTACACCTTC
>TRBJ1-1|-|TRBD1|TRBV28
CASSLGFRQGAEAFF
TGTGCCAGCAGTTTAGGGTTTCGACAGGGCGCTGAAGCTTTCTTT
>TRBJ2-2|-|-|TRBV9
CASSVTAGGGTGELFF
TGTGCCAGCAGCGTTACCGCAGGGGGAGGAACCGGGGAGCTGTTTTTT
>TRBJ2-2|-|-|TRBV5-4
CASSSGQGRDGELFF
TGTGCCAGCAGCTCGGGTCAGGGGAGGGACGGGGAGCTGTTTTTT
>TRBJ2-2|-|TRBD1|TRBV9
CASRGTGGPGELFF
TGTGCCAGCAGGGGGACAGGGGGCCCCGGGGAGCTGTTTTTT
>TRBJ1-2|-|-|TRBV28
CASSLIGEFYGYTF
TGTGCCAGCAGTTTAATCGGGGAGTTCTATGGCTACACCTTC
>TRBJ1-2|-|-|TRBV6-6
CASSYSPRAGYGYTF
TGTGCCAGCAGTTACAGCCCCCGAGCCGGGTATGGCTACACCTTC
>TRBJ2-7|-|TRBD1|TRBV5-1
CASSRDRGYEQYF
TGCGCCAGCAGCAGGGACAGGGGCTACGAGCAGTACTTC
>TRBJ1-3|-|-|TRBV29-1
CSVSQTSSGNTIYF
TGCAGCGTTTCTCAAACTTCCTCTGGAAACACCATATATTTT
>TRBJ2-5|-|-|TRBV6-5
CASSYTDQGNQETQYF
TGTGCCAGCAGTTACACTGACCAGGGGAACCAAGAGACCCAGTACTTC
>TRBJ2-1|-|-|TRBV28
CASIAQGSYNEQFF
TGTGCCAGCATTGCACAGGGTTCCTACAATGAGCAGTTCTTC
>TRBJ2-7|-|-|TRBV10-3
CAISERDSSYEQYF
TGTGCCATCAGTGAGCGGGATAGCTCCTACGAGCAGTACTTC
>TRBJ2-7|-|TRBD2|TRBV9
CASSGYQSGLAGAGGPYEQYF
TGTGCCAGCAGCGGATACCAATCCGGACTAGCGGGAGCCGGGGGTCCCTACGAGCAGTACTTC
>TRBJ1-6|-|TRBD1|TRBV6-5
CASSYKETGNSPLHF
TGTGCCAGCAGTTATAAGGAGACAGGGAATTCACCCCTCCACTTT
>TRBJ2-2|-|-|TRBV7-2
CASSSRWGGSVGELFF
TGTGCCAGCAGCTCCCGATGGGGAGGTTCTGTCGGGGAGCTGTTTTTT
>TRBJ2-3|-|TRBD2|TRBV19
CASSMSLAGVLDTQYF
TGTGCCAGTAGTATGTCGCTAGCGGGAGTCCTAGATACGCAGTATTTT
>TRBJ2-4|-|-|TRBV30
CAWTVDRLAKNIQYF
TGTGCCTGGACCGTCGACAGATTAGCCAAAAACATTCAGTACTTC
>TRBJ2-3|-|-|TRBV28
CASSRTGSLGDTQYF
TGTGCCAGCAGCCGCACAGGGTCCCTAGGGGATACGCAGTATTTT
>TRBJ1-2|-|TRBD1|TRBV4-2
CASSQDRGQGSGYTF
TGTGCCAGCAGCCAAGATCGGGGACAGGGCTCTGGCTACACCTTC
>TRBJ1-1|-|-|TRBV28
CASRSRTAGITEAFF
TGTGCCAGCAGATCCAGAACCGCCGGGATAACTGAAGCTTTCTTT
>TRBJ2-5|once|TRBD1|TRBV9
CASSVGDRGGGETQYF
TGTGCCAGCAGCGTAGGGGACAGGGGCGGGGGAGAGACCCAGTACTTC
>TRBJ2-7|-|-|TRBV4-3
CASSQDLSDEQYF
TGCGCCAGCAGCCAAGATCTTAGCGACGAGCAGTACTTC
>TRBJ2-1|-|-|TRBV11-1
CASSLAGGGHYNEQFF
TGTGCCAGCAGCTTAGCGGGGGGGGGCCACTACAATGAGCAGTTCTTC
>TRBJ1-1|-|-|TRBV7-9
CASLRQENTEAFF
TGTGCCAGCCTAAGACAGGAGAACACTGAAGCTTTCTTT
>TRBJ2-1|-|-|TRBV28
CATLEPPSYNEQFF
TGTGCCACATTAGAGCCGCCCTCCTACAATGAGCAGTTCTTC
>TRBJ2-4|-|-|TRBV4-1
CASSQGEAGKNIQYF
TGCGCCAGCAGCCAGGGCGAGGCAGGGAAAAACATTCAGTACTTC
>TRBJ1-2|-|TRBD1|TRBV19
CAIRDGTGIRGYTF
TGTGCCATTCGGGACGGGACAGGGATTCGTGGCTACACCTTC
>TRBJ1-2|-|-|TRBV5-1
CASSWGRTALDGYTF
TGCGCCAGCAGCTGGGGCCGGACGGCGCTAGATGGCTACACCTTC
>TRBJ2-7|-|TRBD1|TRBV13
CASSSFGTGTYEQYF
TGTGCCAGCAGCTCGTTCGGGACAGGGACCTACGAGCAGTACTTC
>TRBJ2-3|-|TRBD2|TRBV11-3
CASSSRSGGVDTQYF
TGTGCCAGCAGCTCACGTAGCGGGGGTGTGGATACGCAGTATTTT
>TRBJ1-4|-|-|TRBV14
CASSQNRPASEKLFF
TGTGCCAGCAGCCAGAACCGACCGGCTAGCGAAAAACTGTTTTTT
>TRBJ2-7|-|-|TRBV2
CASEGHSEQYF
TGTGCCAGCGAGGGACACAGCGAGCAGTACTTC
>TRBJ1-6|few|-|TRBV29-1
CSAGERVNSPLHF
TGCAGCGCCGGTGAGCGGGTTAATTCACCCCTCCACTTT